This T cell receptor (beta chain) originates from a study of cytomegalovirus exposure and HLA in healthy donors. Study in general: Clustering assigned over 70% of the roughly 370 genotyped donors to the Caucasian-associated ancestry cluster. Study-wide results and caveats: Being productive about 87% or about 30% of the time was typical of most TCR beta V segments in an earlier analysis. A later analysis associated about 18,000 TCR beta sequences with HLA alleles at a 0.05 false discovery rate. The study designated about 180 TCR beta chains cytomegalovirus-associated.

Germline assignment: CDR1 SGHNT and CDR2 YYREEE (reference sequence). The V and J ends lost 0 bases and 4 bases, in that order; junction bases with no gene match: 2. The CDR3 runs to 15 residues. Details on this clone: The antigen is undetermined.

The primer mix had 60 Vbeta and 13 Jbeta primers. Generated by immunoSEQ multiplex PCR, the TCRdb table keeps only in-frame clones and is missing some. The repertoire holds roughly 93,000 clones, with roughly 70% as singletons. The rearrangement joins TRBV5-4 to TRBJ1-4; 8 bases map to TRBD1. The sequenced material came from PBMCs. The receptor was isolated from a male donor in good health and CMV-seronegative. CDR3 loop: CASSLGDRINEKLFF. Written as DNA, the CDR3 is TGTGCCAGCAGCTTGGGGGACAGGATTAATGAAAAACTGTTTTTT.